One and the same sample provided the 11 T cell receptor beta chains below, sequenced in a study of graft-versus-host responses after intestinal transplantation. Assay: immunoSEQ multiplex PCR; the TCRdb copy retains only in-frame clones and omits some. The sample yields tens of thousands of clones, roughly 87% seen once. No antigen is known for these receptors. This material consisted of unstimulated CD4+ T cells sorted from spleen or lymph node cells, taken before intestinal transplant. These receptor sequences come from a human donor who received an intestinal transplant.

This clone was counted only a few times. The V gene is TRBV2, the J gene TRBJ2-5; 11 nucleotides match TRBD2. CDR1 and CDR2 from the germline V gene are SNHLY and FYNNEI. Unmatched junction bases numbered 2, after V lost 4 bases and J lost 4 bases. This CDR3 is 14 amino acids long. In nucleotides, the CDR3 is TGTGCCAGCAGTGCCCTAGCGGGGGGAGAGACCCAGTACTTC. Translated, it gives CASSALAGGETQYF.

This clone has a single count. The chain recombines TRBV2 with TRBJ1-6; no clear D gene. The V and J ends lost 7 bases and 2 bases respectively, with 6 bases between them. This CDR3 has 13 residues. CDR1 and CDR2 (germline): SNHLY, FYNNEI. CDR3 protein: CASKGTYNSPLHF. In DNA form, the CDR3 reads TGTGCCAGCAAAGGGACCTATAATTCACCCCTCCACTTT.

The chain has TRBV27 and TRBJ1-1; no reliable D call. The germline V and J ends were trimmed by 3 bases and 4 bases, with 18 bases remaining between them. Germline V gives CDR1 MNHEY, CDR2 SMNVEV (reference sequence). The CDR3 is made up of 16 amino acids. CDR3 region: CASSFRKVGKLTEAFF. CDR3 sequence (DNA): TGTGCCAGCAGTTTCAGGAAGGTAGGGAAACTCACTGAAGCTTTCTTT.

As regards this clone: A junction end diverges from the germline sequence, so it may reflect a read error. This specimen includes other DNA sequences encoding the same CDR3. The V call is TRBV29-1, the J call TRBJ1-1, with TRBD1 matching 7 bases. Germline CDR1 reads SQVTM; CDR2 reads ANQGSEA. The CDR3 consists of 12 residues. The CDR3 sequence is CSGDRVGAEAFF. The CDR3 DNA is TGCAGCGGCGACAGGGTTGGCGCTGAAGCCTTCTTT.

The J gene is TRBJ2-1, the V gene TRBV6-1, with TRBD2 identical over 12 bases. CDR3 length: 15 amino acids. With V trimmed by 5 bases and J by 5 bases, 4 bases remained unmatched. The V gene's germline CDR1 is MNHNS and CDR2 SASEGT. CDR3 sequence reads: CASSLLAGGHNEQFF. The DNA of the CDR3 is TGTGCCAGCAGTCTACTAGCGGGAGGACACAATGAGCAGTTCTTC.

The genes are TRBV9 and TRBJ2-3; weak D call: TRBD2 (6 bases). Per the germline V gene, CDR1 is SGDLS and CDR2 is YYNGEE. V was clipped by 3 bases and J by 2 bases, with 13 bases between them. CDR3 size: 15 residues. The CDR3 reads CASSARRTITDTQYF. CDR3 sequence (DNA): TGTGCCAGCAGCGCCCGACGGACTATCACAGATACGCAGTATTTT.

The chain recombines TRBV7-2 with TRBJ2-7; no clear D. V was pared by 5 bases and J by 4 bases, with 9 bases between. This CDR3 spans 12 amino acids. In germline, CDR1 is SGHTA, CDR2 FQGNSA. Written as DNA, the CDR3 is TGTGCCAGCAGCATAACACGTTACGAGCAGTACTTC. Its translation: CASSITRYEQYF.

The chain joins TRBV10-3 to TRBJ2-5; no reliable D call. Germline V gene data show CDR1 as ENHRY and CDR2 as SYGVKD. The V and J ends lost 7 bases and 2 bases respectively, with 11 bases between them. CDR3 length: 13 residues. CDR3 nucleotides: TGTGCCATCAATCCGAGTCCGCAAGAGACCCAGTACTTC. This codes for CAINPSPQETQYF.

The CDR3, as DNA: TGTGCCAGCAGTGAAGAGGGGGGGAATAACAATGAGCAGTTCTTC. Translating gives CASSEEGGNNNEQFF. The chain recombines TRBV2 with TRBJ2-1; possibly TRBD2 for D (7 bases). Trimming removed 1 base at V and 5 bases at J, with 12 bases between. The CDR3 is 15 amino acids. The V gene's germline CDR1 is SNHLY and CDR2 FYNNEI.

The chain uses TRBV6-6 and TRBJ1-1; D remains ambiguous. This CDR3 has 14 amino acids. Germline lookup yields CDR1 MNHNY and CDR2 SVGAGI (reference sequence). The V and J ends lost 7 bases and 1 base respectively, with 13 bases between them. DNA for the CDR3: TGTGCCAGCATGGCGGGTAGAAGGAACACTGAAGCTTTCTTT. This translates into CASMAGRRNTEAFF.

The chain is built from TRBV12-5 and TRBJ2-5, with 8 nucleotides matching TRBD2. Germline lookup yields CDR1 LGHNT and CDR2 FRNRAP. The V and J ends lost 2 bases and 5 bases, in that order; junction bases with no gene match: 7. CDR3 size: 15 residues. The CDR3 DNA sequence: TGTGCTAGTGGTTTGCCGTCCGGGGGGGCCGAGACCCAGTACTTC. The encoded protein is CASGLPSGGAETQYF.